A single sample is the source of the 30 T cell receptor beta chains below, sequenced in a study of spatial heterogeneity in lung cancer. Time point given: sample taken at primary tumor resection. Study-wide results and limits: Mutation tallies in tumors tracked expanded intratumoral alpha and beta TCR counts.

No cognate antigen is known for these TCRs. One entry per CDR3 protein results from TCRdb running MiXCR on the 5' RACE reads. The data show about 23,000 distinct CDR3 sequences, under 7.5% seen once. The specimen comprised lung tumor tissue, sampled at surgery. These TCRs come from a male donor with early-stage non-small cell lung cancer.

This chain uses TRBV27 with TRBJ2-7; D gene uncertain. Trimming removed 0 bases at V and 3 bases at J, with 6 bases between. The CDR3 has 13 amino acids. Germline V CDR1 and CDR2: MNHEY, SMNVEV (reference sequence). CDR3 in amino acids: CASSLSERYEQYF. The CDR3, as DNA: TGTGCCAGCAGTTTATCTGAGCGCTACGAGCAGTACTTC.

This clonotype was detected a few times. The chain joins TRBV12-3 or TRBV12-4 to TRBJ1-1, with D unclear. Trimming took off 5 bases at V and 1 base at J, with 8 bases between the two ends. This CDR3 has 13 amino acids. The CDR3 nucleotides read TGTGCCAGCAGTGCGTCACGGAACACTGAAGCTTTCTTT. Translation gives CASSASRNTEAFF.

This clonotype is labeled medium-sized. As DNA, the CDR3 is TGTGCCAGCAGTCATACAGGGGACGGAGAGACCCAGTACTTC. It is translated as CASSHTGDGETQYF. V gene TRBV27 combines with J gene TRBJ2-5; 7 positions match TRBD1. The CDR3 has 14 residues. With V trimmed by 5 bases and J by 4 bases, 7 bases remained unmatched. In germline, CDR1 is MNHEY, CDR2 SMNVEV (reference sequence).

This clonotype has a count of ten or more. The V call is TRBV3-1, the J call TRBJ1-2; 7 nucleotides line up with TRBD1. With V trimmed by 2 bases and J by 5 bases, 5 bases remained unmatched. Germline CDR1 and CDR2: LGHDT and YNNKEL (reference sequence). The CDR3 contains 14 residues. CDR3: CASSQTGTAYGYTF. CDR3 coding DNA: TGTGCCAGCAGCCAAACCGGGACAGCTTATGGCTACACCTTC.

By share of the sample, this clonotype is medium-sized. The chain uses TRBV28 and TRBJ1-5; 7 bases map to TRBD1. Germline trimming cut 6 bases from V and 6 bases from J; bases unmatched to any gene: 11. The CDR3 length is 15 residues. CDR1 MDHEN and CDR2 SYDVKM come from the germline V gene. The DNA for the CDR3 is TGTGCCAGCAGATCAGGGGGGCTAGGAAGTCAGCCCCAGCATTTT. It codes for CASRSGGLGSQPQHF.

This clonotype was recorded many times. The gene calls are TRBV28 and TRBJ1-3; a weak D match, TRBD1 (5 bases). The germline V gene has CDR1 MDHEN and CDR2 SYDVKM. The germline V and J ends were trimmed by 7 bases and 5 bases, with 18 bases remaining between them. This CDR3 region has 15 residues. CDR3 nucleotides: TGTGCCAGCAAAGAGGACCAGGGTACTAGAAACACCATATATTTT. Protein product: CASKEDQGTRNTIYF.

The gene calls are TRBV15 and TRBJ2-2; maybe TRBD2 (6 bases). The CDR3 totals 17 residues. V lost 5 bases to trimming and J lost 2 bases, with 18 bases between them. Germline loops: CDR1 LNHNV, CDR2 YYDKDF (reference sequence). CDR3 in amino acids: CATSRGEGLLNTGELFF. The CDR3 region has the DNA TGTGCCACCAGCCGAGGCGAGGGACTCTTAAACACCGGGGAGCTGTTTTTT.

In this sample, this clonotype turned up many times. The rearrangement uses TRBV10-2 and TRBJ1-1, with no clear D. The CDR3 is 14 amino acids. The germline V gene encodes CDR1 WSHSY and CDR2 SAAADI. V lost 3 bases and J lost 1, with 9 bases in between. The CDR3 DNA follows: TGCGCCAGCAGTGAAGGAACGGAGAACACTGAAGCTTTCTTT. The encoded protein is CASSEGTENTEAFF.

The chain couples TRBV7-6 to TRBJ1-4; D call uncertain. Germline V CDR1 and CDR2: SGHVS, FNYEAQ. The CDR3 loop spans 11 amino acids. The ends were cut back, 4 bases at V and 8 bases at J, with 5 bases in the middle. The CDR3 nucleotides are TGTGCCAGCAGCTCACAGGAAAAACTGTTTTTT. It codes for CASSSQEKLFF.

This clonotype has at least ten counts. The chain has TRBV27 and TRBJ2-3; no clear D. The germline V and J ends were trimmed by 6 bases and 1 base, with 14 bases remaining between them. CDR1 is MNHEY, CDR2 SMNVEV, per germline (reference sequence). This CDR3 is 15 amino acids long. The CDR3 DNA is TGTGCCAGCAGCCGTAGAACCTTGGGCACAGATACGCAGTATTTT. Protein sequence: CASSRRTLGTDTQYF.

The table lists this clonotype with many counts. The V gene is TRBV12-5, the J gene TRBJ2-3; D may be TRBD1 or TRBD2 (5 bases each). Trimming took 6 bases from V and 6 from J, leaving 13 bases between them. Germline CDR1 LGHNT, CDR2 FRNRAP. The CDR3 is 13 amino acids. The CDR3 spells CASGTHGADTQYF. The CDR3 nucleotides are TGTGCTAGTGGGACCCACGGGGCCGATACGCAGTATTTT.

This clonotype has at least ten counts. The chain recombines TRBV27 with TRBJ2-7; 8 bases are shared with TRBD2. The CDR3 sequence is 18 residues long. J gave up 4 bases and V 5 bases, and 19 bases lay outside the gene matches. Germline CDR1 reads MNHEY; CDR2 reads SMNVEV (reference sequence). CDR3 residues: CASSLLSSREGRRYEQYF. The CDR3 DNA reads as TGTGCCAGCAGTCTCCTATCCTCCCGGGAGGGAAGACGGTACGAGCAGTACTTC.

There are many counts of this clonotype. This sequence joins TRBV29-1 and TRBJ2-1; 7 nucleotides align to TRBD1. Trimming took 0 bases from V and 0 from J; bases not matched to a gene: 5. In germline, CDR1 is SQVTM, CDR2 ANQGSEA. The CDR3 is 16 amino acids. CDR3 DNA: TGCAGCGTTGAAGATCAGGGGACAGACTCCTACAATGAGCAGTTCTTC. It is translated as CSVEDQGTDSYNEQFF.

This clonotype was seen repeatedly, ten times or more. The chain uses TRBV6-5 and TRBJ2-3; the D is unclear. Germline CDR1 reads MNHEY; CDR2 reads SVGAGI. This CDR3 has 13 amino acids. Trimming left V 4 bases short and J 4 bases short, with 9 bases between. This CDR3 reads CASSFMGADTQYF. As DNA, the CDR3 is TGTGCCAGCAGTTTCATGGGTGCAGATACGCAGTATTTT.

This clonotype appeared many times. The chain couples TRBV20-1 to TRBJ2-7, with unresolved D. Per the germline V gene, CDR1 is DFQATT and CDR2 is SNEGSKA (reference sequence). V lost 1 base to trimming and J lost 4 bases, with 11 bases between them. The CDR3 runs 13 residues. In nucleotides, the CDR3 is TGCAGTGCTAGAGCCATATCTGGGTACGAGCAGTACTTC. Amino acid sequence: CSARAISGYEQYF.

This clonotype has ten or more counts. V gene TRBV12-3 or TRBV12-4 combines with J gene TRBJ2-3; tentatively, D is TRBD1 (6 bases). The CDR3 totals 15 residues. Trimming removed 3 bases from V and 6 bases from J, with 16 bases in between. This CDR3 is CASSFLAGAQDTQYF. CDR3 DNA sequence: TGTGCCAGCAGTTTTCTGGCAGGGGCCCAGGATACGCAGTATTTT.

This clonotype was detected many times. The chain couples TRBV24-1 to TRBJ2-2, with D possibly being TRBD1 (5 bases). The ends were cut back, 10 bases at V and 3 bases at J, with 5 bases in the middle. Germline V gene lookup returns CDR1 KGHDR and CDR2 SFDVKD. This CDR3 is built from 11 residues. The CDR3 DNA is TGTGCCACAGGGGACACCGGGGAGCTGTTTTTT. Translating it yields CATGDTGELFF.

This clonotype is classed as medium-sized. The V and J genes are TRBV4-2 and TRBJ2-1; D is possibly TRBD2 (6 bases). Germline V lookup: CDR1 LGHNA, CDR2 YNFKEQ. V was pared by 1 base and J by 3 bases, with 10 bases between. The CDR3 is made up of 15 amino acids. This CDR3 reads CASSQVGGVYNEQFF. CDR3 bases: TGTGCCAGCAGCCAAGTCGGCGGGGTCTACAATGAGCAGTTCTTC.

The chain employs TRBV7-2 and TRBJ1-2, with D perhaps matching TRBD1 (5 bases). V was cut by 5 bases and J by 0 bases, with 13 bases left in between. CDR1 is SGHTA, CDR2 FQGNSA, per germline. The CDR3 length is 15 residues. CDR3 region: CASSPQTGSNYGYTF. CDR3 nucleotide sequence: TGTGCCAGCAGCCCACAAACAGGATCTAACTATGGCTACACCTTC.

This clonotype has a count of ten or more. The chain couples TRBV11-2 to TRBJ2-5; D is tentatively TRBD1 or TRBD2 (5 bases each). The V end lost 5 bases, the J end lost 2 bases, and 9 bases lay between the germline ends. The CDR3 contains 13 residues. The germline CDR1 and CDR2 sequences are SGHAT and FQNNGV. CDR3 nucleotide sequence: TGTGCCAGCAGCCCCTGGGGGCAAGAGACCCAGTACTTC. Protein sequence: CASSPWGQETQYF.

This clonotype came up many times. The chain recombines TRBV5-1 with TRBJ1-6; D may be TRBD1 (5 bases). Germline values: CDR1 SGHRS, CDR2 YFSETQ. This CDR3 region has 14 residues. The V gene lost 5 bases and the J gene lost 7 bases, with 13 bases spanning the gap. The CDR3 sequence: CASRLTDSNSPLHF. The CDR3 DNA sequence: TGCGCCAGCAGATTGACAGATTCAAATTCACCCCTCCACTTT.

This clonotype was seen at least ten times. This chain links TRBV7-8 with TRBJ1-4, with D unclear. Germline CDR1 reads SGHVS; CDR2 reads FQNEAQ. The germline V and J ends were trimmed by 0 bases and 10 bases, with 18 bases remaining between them. This CDR3 region has 16 residues. CDR3 nucleotide sequence: TGTGCCAGCAGCTTAGCCAGCGGTAGGAGGGTAGGAAAACTGTTTTTT. Its protein is CASSLASGRRVGKLFF. Combining the CDR3 with reference TRBV7-8 and TRBJ1-4 gives the whole variable domain GAGVSQSPRYKVAKRGQDVALRCDPISGHVSLFWYQQALGQGPEFLTYFQNEAQLDKSGLPSDRFFAERPEGSVSTLKIQRTQQEDSAVYLCASSLASGRRVGKLFFGSGTQLSVL.

This clonotype has ten or more counts. The genes are TRBV11-1 and TRBJ2-1; D possibly matches TRBD1 or TRBD2 (7 bases each). V was clipped by 5 bases and J by 7 bases, with 18 bases between them. Germline CDR1 is SGHAT and CDR2 is FQDESV (reference sequence). The CDR3 length is 15 residues. Here the CDR3 DNA reads TGTGCCAGCAGCAGCAGGGGGGAGGGAAGGAATGAGCAGTTCTTC. Protein sequence: CASSSRGEGRNEQFF.

The table lists this clonotype with many counts. This chain links TRBV29-1 with TRBJ1-1; the match to TRBD1 covers 7 bases. Trimming took 7 bases from V and 5 from J; bases not matched to a gene: 13. The germline V gene encodes CDR1 SQVTM and CDR2 ANQGSEA. This CDR3 has 14 residues. The CDR3 is CSGISRQGGTEAFF. The CDR3 DNA is TGCAGCGGTATATCGCGACAGGGCGGGACTGAAGCTTTCTTT.

This clonotype was counted ten times or more. J is TRBJ1-5 and V is TRBV7-2; 10 bases align to TRBD1. The germline V gene has CDR1 SGHTA and CDR2 FQGNSA. The CDR3 runs 17 residues. V dropped 1 base and J dropped 4; count of bases not matched to a gene: 7. CDR3: CASSLGGQGRRNQPQHF. In DNA, the CDR3 is TGTGCCAGCAGCTTAGGGGGACAGGGGCGACGAAATCAGCCCCAGCATTTT.

This clonotype appeared many times. V usage is TRBV7-2 and J usage is TRBJ2-1; 7 positions match TRBD2. Germline CDR1 reads SGHTA; CDR2 reads FQGNSA. The trim removed 5 bases at V and 10 bases at J, leaving 11 bases unmatched. There are 14 residues in the CDR3. The CDR3 reads CASSPLMAGAEQFF. Here the CDR3 DNA reads TGTGCCAGCAGCCCCCTTATGGCGGGAGCGGAGCAGTTCTTC. Based on the CDR3 plus reference TRBV7-2 and TRBJ2-1, the full variable domain is GAGVSQSPSNKVTEKGKDVELRCDPISGHTALYWYRQSLGQGLEFLIYFQGNSAPDKSGLPSDRFSAERTGGSVSTLTIQRTQQEDSAVYLCASSPLMAGAEQFFGPGTRLTVL.

V and J are TRBV20-1 and TRBJ2-1; tentatively, D is TRBD2 (6 bases). V dropped 0 bases and J dropped 4 bases, with 10 bases sitting between them. The V gene's germline CDR1 is DFQATT and CDR2 SNEGSKA (reference sequence). There are 14 residues in the CDR3. The CDR3 nucleotides read TGCAGTGCTAGAGATTTGGAGGGGTACAATGAGCAGTTCTTC. It translates to CSARDLEGYNEQFF.

Sample share makes this clonotype medium-sized. The chain joins TRBV9 to TRBJ2-3, with 8 bases lining up with TRBD2. With V trimmed by 3 bases and J by 1 base, 7 bases remained unmatched. The CDR3 has 16 amino acids. Germline V CDR1 and CDR2: SGDLS, YYNGEE. The CDR3 coding sequence is TGTGCCAGCAGCGGCTTAGCGGGAAGCGGCACAGATACGCAGTATTTT. It codes for CASSGLAGSGTDTQYF.

This clonotype was seen at least ten times. This chain links TRBV27 with TRBJ2-7; D is tentatively TRBD1 or TRBD2 (6 bases each). V gave up 0 bases and J gave up 3 bases, with 12 bases separating them. Germline V CDR1 and CDR2: MNHEY, SMNVEV (reference sequence). The CDR3 sequence is 15 residues long. The CDR3 sequence is CASSLSIGGFYEQYF. The CDR3 nucleotides are TGTGCCAGCAGTTTATCGATAGGGGGGTTCTACGAGCAGTACTTC.

This chain uses TRBV18 with TRBJ2-2; D is unclear. The CDR3 covers 17 residues. V lost 3 bases to trimming and J lost 0 bases, with 14 bases between them. Germline values: CDR1 KGHSH, CDR2 LQKENI. DNA of the CDR3: TGTGCCAGCTCACCCTTTGCCGAGACAACGAACACCGGGGAGCTGTTTTTT. Amino acid sequence: CASSPFAETTNTGELFF.